Shown below are 27 T cell receptor beta chains from a single sample sequenced in a study of blood T cells in healthy people across ages. Primed by a sample-barcoded 5' primer and a J-beta primer mix, a second PCR proceeded for roughly 6 to 12 cycles. One entry per CDR3 protein results from TCRdb running MiXCR on the 5' RACE reads. The sample has 600,000 to 800,000 distinct CDR3 sequences, under 65% seen once. Sequences were obtained from blood. These receptors all come from a woman older than 75 in good health.

There are a few counts of this clonotype. This rearrangement joins TRBV7-2 to TRBJ2-5, with 11 bases fitting TRBD2. There are 16 residues in the CDR3. The germline CDR1 and CDR2 sequences are SGHTA and FQGNSA. The trim removed 5 bases at V and 1 base at J, leaving 6 bases unmatched. CDR3 region: CASSPGTSGFQETQYF. DNA for the CDR3: TGTGCCAGCAGCCCCGGGACTAGCGGTTTCCAAGAGACCCAGTACTTC.

This chain connects TRBV24-1 to TRBJ2-7; D uncertain. The germline V and J ends were trimmed by 3 bases and 2 bases, with 7 bases remaining between them. Germline values: CDR1 KGHDR, CDR2 SFDVKD. The CDR3 consists of 13 residues. The CDR3 bases are TGTGCCACCAGTGATCCCCGAACCTACGAGCAGTACTTC. Translated, it gives CATSDPRTYEQYF.

V gene TRBV20-1 combines with J gene TRBJ1-1, with D possibly TRBD1 on 6 matching bases. With 6 bases removed from V and 3 bases from J, the gap between germline ends came to 23 bases. Germline V CDR1 and CDR2: DFQATT, SNEGSKA (reference sequence). CDR3 size: 16 residues. CDR3 in DNA: TGCAGTGCCCGGGGGGCCAGGGAAGAGGAGGACACTGAAGCTTTCTTT. Its protein is CSARGAREEEDTEAFF.

V is TRBV28 and J is TRBJ2-5, with unresolved D. The J call may be faulty, since TRBJ2-7 better matches the DNA end. Germline loops: CDR1 MDHEN, CDR2 SYDVKM. The CDR3 totals 15 residues. CDR3 bases: TGTGCCAGCAGTTTAGGAACGGAGCGCTCCTACGAGCAGTACTTC. Its protein is CASSLGTERSYEQYF.

There are a few counts of this clonotype. Being one base from a much bigger clone, this may be a read error. The chain joins TRBV25-1 to TRBJ1-4; TRBD1 is a possible D gene (5 bases). The germline V gene has CDR1 MGHDK and CDR2 SYGVNS. The CDR3 extends over 14 amino acids. Here the CDR3 reads CAGSRGSNNEKLFF. CDR3 bases: TGTGCCGGCAGTAGGGGCAGTAATAATGAAAAACTGTTTTTT.

In this sample, this clonotype turned up a few times. The rearrangement uses TRBV20-1 and TRBJ2-1, with 12 bases aligning to TRBD2. V lost 3 bases and J lost 2; bases outside the gene matches: 2. CDR3 length: 15 residues. Germline CDR1 is DFQATT and CDR2 is SNEGSKA (reference sequence). The CDR3 is CSASGLAGTYNEQFF. The CDR3 bases are TGCAGTGCTAGTGGACTAGCGGGGACCTACAATGAGCAGTTCTTC.

The V and J genes are TRBV12-3 or TRBV12-4 and TRBJ2-5; tentative D call: TRBD1 (5 bases). This CDR3 spans 15 amino acids. Trimming took off 6 bases at V and 4 bases at J, with 18 bases between the two ends. The CDR3, as DNA: TGTGCCAGCAGCCCCCAGCCCCAGGGTCGAGAGACCCAGTACTTC. Amino acid sequence: CASSPQPQGRETQYF.

This clonotype was observed a few times. The gene calls are TRBV2 and TRBJ1-5, with D possibly being TRBD1 (5 bases). CDR1 and CDR2 (germline): SNHLY, FYNNEI. The length of the CDR3 is 12 residues. The V end was cut by 1 base, the J end by 9 bases, with 7 bases between. The CDR3 nucleotides read TGTGCCAGCAGTGAAGTGGGACGGCCCCAGCATTTT. Protein product: CASSEVGRPQHF.

This clonotype was seen a handful of times. Here the CDR3 reads CASSGTVCNEQFF. In nucleotides, the CDR3 is TGTGCCAGCAGTGGGACAGTTTGCAATGAGCAGTTCTTC. J is TRBJ2-1 and V is TRBV12-3 or TRBV12-4, with 7 bases that match TRBD1. V lost 5 bases to trimming and J lost 6 bases; unmatched junction nucleotides: 4. The CDR3 contains 13 residues.

This chain connects TRBV20-1 to TRBJ1-1, with D uncertain. Germline CDR1 is DFQATT and CDR2 is SNEGSKA (reference sequence). V was cut by 2 bases and J by 1 base, with 5 bases left in between. This CDR3 is 12 amino acids long. This chain's CDR3 is CSARLPNTEAFF. The CDR3 region has the DNA TGCAGTGCTAGACTTCCGAACACTGAAGCTTTCTTT.

This chain connects TRBV13 to TRBJ2-1; D may be TRBD2 (5 bases). V was trimmed by 4 bases and J by 8 bases, leaving 12 bases between them. Germline values: CDR1 PRHDT, CDR2 FYEKMQ (reference sequence). The CDR3 extends over 13 amino acids. This CDR3 reads CASSSPLGDEQFF. The DNA for the CDR3 is TGTGCCAGCAGCTCCCCCCTCGGGGATGAGCAGTTCTTC.

The chain combines TRBV4-1 with TRBJ2-7, with 12 bases aligning to TRBD2. CDR3 length: 15 residues. Germline loops: CDR1 MGHRA, CDR2 YSYEKL. V trimming: 8 bases; J trimming: 2 bases; junction bases outside the gene matches: 7. The CDR3 sequence is CASSATSGGPYEQYF. CDR3 sequence (DNA): TGCGCCAGCTCAGCCACTAGCGGGGGGCCCTACGAGCAGTACTTC.

The chain couples TRBV15 to TRBJ1-2; 7 positions match TRBD1. The germline CDR1 and CDR2 sequences are LNHNV and YYDKDF (reference sequence). The V segment lost 5 bases and the J segment 0 bases; nucleotides outside the gene matches: 12. There are 17 residues in the CDR3. The CDR3 sequence is CATSLDRRSNSNYGYTF. The CDR3 bases are TGTGCCACCAGCTTGGACAGGCGATCCAACTCTAACTATGGCTACACCTTC.

This clonotype was counted a few times. The chain links TRBV2 to TRBJ2-2; 10 bases align to TRBD2. Germline trimming cut 10 bases from V and 1 base from J; bases unmatched to any gene: 6. From germline, CDR1 is SNHLY and CDR2 FYNNEI. The CDR3 runs to 15 residues. CDR3 residues: CATKRTSGNTGELFF. CDR3 coding DNA: TGTGCCACCAAACGGACTAGCGGGAACACCGGGGAGCTGTTTTTT.

The CDR3 here is CAISAEGVEQFF. CDR3 DNA: TGTGCCATCAGTGCCGAGGGGGTTGAGCAGTTCTTC. This chain joins TRBV10-3 and TRBJ2-1; possible D gene TRBD1, 6 bases. Per the germline V gene, CDR1 is ENHRY and CDR2 is SYGVKD. V lost 4 bases and J lost 9, with 10 bases in between. The CDR3 extends over 12 amino acids.

Turning to this clonotype: A much larger clone sits a single nucleotide away, making a read error possible. DNA for the CDR3: TGTGCCAGCAGTGCTTGGACTAACCAAGGGACCCAGTACTTC. Protein: CASSAWTNQGTQYF. V and J are TRBV2 and TRBJ2-7; a possible D gene is TRBD2 (6 bases). The last part of the DNA fits TRBJ2-5 better; the J call may be wrong. CDR1 and CDR2 (germline): SNHLY, FYNNEI. This CDR3 is built from 14 residues.

This clonotype appeared many times. The chain carries TRBV27 and TRBJ2-3, with TRBD2 matching over 9 bases. Per the germline V gene, CDR1 is MNHEY and CDR2 is SMNVEV (reference sequence). J gave up 0 bases and V 8 bases, and 3 bases lay outside the gene matches. The CDR3 consists of 14 residues. The CDR3 DNA reads TGTGCCAGCGGTAGCGGGAGAAGCACAGATACGCAGTATTTT. This gives the protein CASGSGRSTDTQYF.

The chain combines TRBV5-5 with TRBJ2-7, with TRBD2 identical over 8 bases. The trim removed 4 bases at V and 2 bases at J, leaving 11 bases unmatched. Germline V gives CDR1 SGHKS, CDR2 YYEKEE (reference sequence). This CDR3 contains 16 residues. CDR3 loop: CASSPIVGSGTYEQYF. The DNA of the CDR3 is TGTGCCAGCAGCCCCATCGTAGGTAGCGGGACCTACGAGCAGTACTTC.

This clonotype was seen at least ten times. The chain employs TRBV24-1 and TRBJ2-1; 11 positions match TRBD2. The ends lost 1 base at V and 8 bases at J; junction bases unmatched: 6. The V gene's germline CDR1 is KGHDR and CDR2 SFDVKD. This CDR3 has 16 amino acids. Here the CDR3 reads CATSDFSSGRSDEQFF. CDR3 sequence (DNA): TGTGCCACCAGTGATTTCTCTAGCGGGAGGTCCGATGAGCAGTTCTTC.

With respect to this clonotype: A read error may account for a junction end that differs from germline. The chain joins TRBV2 to TRBJ2-3; weak D call: TRBD1 (7 bases). CDR1 is SNHLY and CDR2 is FYNNEI in the germline V gene. The CDR3 spans 14 residues. The CDR3 loop reads CASERAGGGGTQYF. CDR3 DNA: TGCGCCAGCGAGCGGGCAGGGGGTGGAGGTACGCAGTATTTT.

This chain joins TRBV6-2 or TRBV6-3 and TRBJ2-6; D gene unclear. The V end lost 6 bases, the J end lost 3 bases, and 6 bases lay between the germline ends. The CDR3 totals 13 residues. The V gene's germline CDR1 is MNHEY and CDR2 SVGEGT. CDR3: CASRAVGANVLTF. The CDR3, as DNA: TGTGCCAGCAGGGCGGTTGGGGCCAACGTCCTGACTTTC.

As regards this clonotype: A read error may account for a junction end that differs from germline. The genes are TRBV10-3 and TRBJ2-5; D tentatively reads TRBD1 or TRBD2 (5 bases each). The CDR3 spans 12 residues. The germline gives CDR1 ENHRY, CDR2 SYGVKD. CDR3 DNA sequence: TGTGCCGTCAGTGACAGTGACTACGGGCAGTACTTC. Its protein is CAVSDSDYGQYF.

DNA of the CDR3: TGCGCCAGCAACCCAGGCCCGAACACCGGGGAGCTGTTTTTT. Encoded protein: CASNPGPNTGELFF. The gene calls are TRBV5-1 and TRBJ2-2, with unresolved D. V was cut by 6 bases and J by 0 bases, with 9 bases left in between. The length of the CDR3 is 14 residues. Germline CDR1 and CDR2: SGHRS and YFSETQ.

The chain combines TRBV6-6 with TRBJ2-2, with D maybe TRBD2 (7 bases). Trimming left V 2 bases short and J 7 bases short, with 20 bases between. Germline CDR1 MNHNY, CDR2 SVGAGI (reference sequence). The CDR3 extends over 17 amino acids. The CDR3 sequence: CASSYLGGLLAGGELFF. CDR3 nucleotide sequence: TGTGCCAGCAGTTACCTGGGGGGGCTACTGGCGGGCGGGGAGCTGTTTTTT.

This clonotype has ten or more counts. CDR3 DNA sequence: TGTGCCAGCAGCCCCGACACAGGGCACAATGAGCAGTTCTTC. It specifies CASSPDTGHNEQFF. This chain connects TRBV7-2 to TRBJ2-1, with a tentative D call TRBD1 (6 bases). Germline values: CDR1 SGHTA, CDR2 FQGNSA. V dropped 5 bases and J dropped 5 bases, with 13 bases sitting between them. This CDR3 region has 14 residues.

The rearrangement uses TRBV20-1 and TRBJ1-1; D remains unclear. Trimming left V 5 bases short and J 11 bases short, with 21 bases between. Germline V CDR1 and CDR2: DFQATT, SNEGSKA (reference sequence). CDR3 size: 13 residues. In DNA, the CDR3 is TGCAGTGCTTCCCTGGGAGATAGCCGGGAGGCTTTCTTT. Its translation: CSASLGDSREAFF.

The chain recombines TRBV5-1 with TRBJ2-1; 7 bases match TRBD2. The germline V gene has CDR1 SGHRS and CDR2 YFSETQ. This CDR3 has 18 amino acids. Trimming took 0 bases from V and 1 from J; bases not matched to a gene: 10. CDR3 DNA sequence: TGCGCCAGCAGCTTGGCTCCAGGGTCGCGGGGGTCCTACAATGAGCAGTTCTTC. Protein sequence: CASSLAPGSRGSYNEQFF.